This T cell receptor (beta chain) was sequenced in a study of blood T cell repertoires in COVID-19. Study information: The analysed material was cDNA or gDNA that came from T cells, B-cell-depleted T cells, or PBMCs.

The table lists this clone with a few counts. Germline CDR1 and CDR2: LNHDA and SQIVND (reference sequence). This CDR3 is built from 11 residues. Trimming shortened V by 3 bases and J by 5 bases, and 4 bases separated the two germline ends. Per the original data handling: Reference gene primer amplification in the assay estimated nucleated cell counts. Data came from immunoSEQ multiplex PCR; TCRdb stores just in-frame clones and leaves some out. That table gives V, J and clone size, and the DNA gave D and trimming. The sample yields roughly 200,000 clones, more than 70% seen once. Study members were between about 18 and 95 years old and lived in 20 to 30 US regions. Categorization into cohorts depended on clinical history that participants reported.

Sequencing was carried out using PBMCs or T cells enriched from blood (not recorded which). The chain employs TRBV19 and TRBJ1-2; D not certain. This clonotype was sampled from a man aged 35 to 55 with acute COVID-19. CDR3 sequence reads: CASSIEYGYTF. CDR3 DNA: TGTGCCAGTAGTATTGAGTATGGCTACACCTTC.